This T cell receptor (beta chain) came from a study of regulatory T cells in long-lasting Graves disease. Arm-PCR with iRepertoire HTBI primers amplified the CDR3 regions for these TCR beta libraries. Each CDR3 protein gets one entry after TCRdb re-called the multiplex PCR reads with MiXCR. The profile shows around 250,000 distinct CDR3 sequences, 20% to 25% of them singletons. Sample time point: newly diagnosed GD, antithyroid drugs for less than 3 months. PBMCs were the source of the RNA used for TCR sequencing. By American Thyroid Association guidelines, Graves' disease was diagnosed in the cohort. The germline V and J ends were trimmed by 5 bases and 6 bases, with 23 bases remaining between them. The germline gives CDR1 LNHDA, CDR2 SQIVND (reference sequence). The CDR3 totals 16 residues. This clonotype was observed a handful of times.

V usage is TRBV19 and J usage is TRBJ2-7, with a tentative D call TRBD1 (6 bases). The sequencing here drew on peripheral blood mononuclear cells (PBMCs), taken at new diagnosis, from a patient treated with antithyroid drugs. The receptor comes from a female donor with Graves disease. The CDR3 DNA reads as TGTGCCAGTAGTGGTCGGCGAGGCAGGGGCCCCCCCGAGCAGTACTTC. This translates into CASSGRRGRGPPEQYF.